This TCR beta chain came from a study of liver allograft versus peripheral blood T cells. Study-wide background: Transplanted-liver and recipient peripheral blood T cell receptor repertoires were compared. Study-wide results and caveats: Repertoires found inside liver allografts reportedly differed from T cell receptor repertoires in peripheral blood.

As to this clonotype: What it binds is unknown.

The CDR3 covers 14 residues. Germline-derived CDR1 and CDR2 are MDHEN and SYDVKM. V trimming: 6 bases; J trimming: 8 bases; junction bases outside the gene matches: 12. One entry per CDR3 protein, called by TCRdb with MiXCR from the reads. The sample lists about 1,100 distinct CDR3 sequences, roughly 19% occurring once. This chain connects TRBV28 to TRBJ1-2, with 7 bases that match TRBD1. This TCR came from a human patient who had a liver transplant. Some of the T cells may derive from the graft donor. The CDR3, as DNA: TGTGCCAGCAGCCCGACAGGGAGATGGCAAGGCTACACCTTC. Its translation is CASSPTGRWQGYTF.